The 8 T cell receptor beta chains presented below share a single source sample, sequenced in a study of T cell responses to AZD1222 COVID-19 vaccine. Some clones are missing from TCRdb's copy, which holds only in-frame ones; the method was immunoSEQ multiplex PCR. The sample carries roughly 130,000 clones, approximately 94% recorded once. The material sequenced was peripheral blood, taken on day 0 of AZD1222 vaccination. These receptors were obtained from an adult in good health.

The CDR3 region is CASSEAGAGNTIYF. The CDR3 DNA reads as TGTGCCAGCAGTGAAGCAGGGGCTGGAAACACCATATATTTT. The chain carries TRBV2 and TRBJ1-3; a weak D match, TRBD1 (5 bases). The V end was cut by 0 bases, the J end by 2 bases, with 5 bases between. This CDR3 has 14 amino acids. Germline CDR1 is SNHLY and CDR2 is FYNNEI.

The chain couples TRBV6-5 to TRBJ2-7; 8 bases align to TRBD1. The germline CDR1 and CDR2 sequences are MNHEY and SVGAGI. The CDR3 loop spans 14 amino acids. V dropped 5 bases and J dropped 4; count of bases not matched to a gene: 7. CDR3 region: CASSRQGKAYEQYF. CDR3 sequence (DNA): TGTGCCAGCAGTAGACAGGGGAAGGCATACGAGCAGTACTTC.

The gene calls are TRBV11-3 and TRBJ2-1; unclear D gene. This CDR3 is built from 13 residues. The V end was cut by 6 bases, the J end by 8 bases, with 14 bases between. CDR1 is SGHNT, CDR2 YENEEA, per germline. The chain's CDR3 is CASRPLGSDEQFF. The CDR3 bases are TGTGCCAGCAGACCCCTCGGCTCCGATGAGCAGTTCTTC. The entire variable domain, with the rest obtained from reference TRBV11-3 and TRBJ2-1, is as follows: EAGVVQSPRYKIIEKKQPVAFWCNPISGHNTLYWYLQNLGQGPELLIRYENEEAVDDSQLPKDRFSAERLKGVDSTLKIQPAELGDSAVYLCASRPLGSDEQFFGPGTRLTVL.

The chain is built from TRBV18 and TRBJ1-4; a possible D gene is TRBD1 (6 bases). CDR3 length equals 15 residues. Germline values: CDR1 KGHSH, CDR2 LQKENI. V was trimmed by 8 bases and J by 8 bases, leaving 21 bases between them. The CDR3 region is CASTPGTGQGEKLFF. Here the CDR3 DNA reads TGTGCCAGCACCCCCGGCACAGGCCAGGGGGAAAAACTGTTTTTT. Variable domain in full (rest from reference TRBV18 and TRBJ1-4): NAGVMQNPRHLVRRRGQEARLRCSPMKGHSHVYWYRQLPEEGLKFMVYLQKENIIDESGMPKERFSAEFPKEGPSILRIQQVVRGDSAAYFCASTPGTGQGEKLFFGSGTQLSVL.

The chain combines TRBV5-4 with TRBJ2-1; 8 positions match TRBD2. V was pared by 4 bases and J by 4 bases, with 7 bases of the junction left unmatched. The CDR3 runs to 15 residues. Germline CDR1 and CDR2: SGHNT and YYREEE (reference sequence). CDR3 protein: CASSKGLVEYNEQFF. The CDR3 DNA reads TGTGCCAGCAGCAAGGGACTAGTGGAGTACAATGAGCAGTTCTTC.

This clone occurred once. The rearrangement joins TRBV29-1 to TRBJ1-5, with TRBD1 as a possible D gene (5 bases). V lost 4 bases, J lost 3 bases, and 13 bases lay in between. CDR1 SQVTM and CDR2 ANQGSEA come from the germline V gene. There are 14 residues in the CDR3. The DNA for the CDR3 is TGCAGCGTTGTCTCGGTGGGGCCCAATCAGCCCCAGCATTTT. Residues: CSVVSVGPNQPQHF.

V usage is TRBV15 and J usage is TRBJ1-3, with D uncertain. Per the germline V gene, CDR1 is LNHNV and CDR2 is YYDKDF (reference sequence). With 4 bases removed from V and 0 bases from J, the gap between germline ends came to 7 bases. The CDR3 loop spans 14 amino acids. The CDR3 reads CATSKGGSGNTIYF. The CDR3 DNA sequence: TGTGCCACCAGCAAAGGAGGCTCTGGAAACACCATATATTTT.

This chain links TRBV5-8 with TRBJ2-7, with D possibly TRBD2 on 7 matching bases. With 6 bases removed from V and 3 bases from J, the gap between germline ends came to 16 bases. Germline V gene data show CDR1 as SGHTS and CDR2 as YDEGEE. CDR3 length: 14 residues. The CDR3 reads CASNGWGGIYEQYF. CDR3 nucleotide sequence: TGTGCCAGCAACGGGTGGGGGGGCATCTACGAGCAGTACTTC.